These T cell receptor beta chains were read from a single sample in a study of blood T cell repertoires in COVID-19. Profiled with immunoSEQ multiplex PCR; TCRdb holds only in-frame clones, not every one. This table holds 220,000 or so clones, 70% to 85% found once. Sequencing was done on a sample of peripheral blood. The receptor set was obtained from a woman over 75 with acute or convalescent COVID-19. Each CDR3 is given with its conserved first and last residue. A D gene is named only where the DNA matches it firmly. Part of the rows lack a size; the others show once, few, many or a class for expanded clones.

>once|15|TRBD2|TRBV7-8
CASSLESGRGYEQYF
>-|14|TRBD1|TRBV28
CASSLGGQGDEQYF
>-|16|-|TRBV28
CAVQGRTIGGNTEAFF
>-|13|TRBD2|TRBV24-1
CATAGGGPGSQYF
>-|16|TRBD2|TRBV7-6
CASSPGLAGSTDTQYF
>-|15|TRBD1|TRBV25-1
CASSGAGTGGAGYTF
>-|15|TRBD1|TRBV5-1
CASGQGDRVGYEQYF
>-|20|TRBD1|TRBV3-1/TRBV3-2
CASSQDPRWDRGSNTGELFF
>-|16|-|TRBV5-6
CASSLLDSTGANVLTF
>-|14|-|TRBV7-2
CASSLASGTYGYTF
>-|17|-|TRBV4-1
CASSQDGQGSVSYEQYF
>once|14|TRBD1|TRBV5-1
CASSLGQGREPQHF
>-|14|TRBD2|TRBV3-1/TRBV3-2
CASRRSGVPTEQYF
>-|15|TRBD1|TRBV11-2
CASSSQGIAYNEQFF
>-|14|TRBD1|TRBV6-5
CASSTETGGWGYTF
>-|16|TRBD1|TRBV5-5
CASSLRSGTGDSPLHF
>-|14|TRBD1|TRBV5-1
CASSFAGTDYGYTF
>-|14|-|TRBV30
CAWSSGRRGDEQYF
>-|16|TRBD2|TRBV6-1
CASSETGSGTNSIQYF
>-|17|-|TRBV7-2
CASSSVAVSKGAYEQYF
>-|13|-|TRBV2
CASIQRPQETQYF
>-|15|TRBD2|TRBV6-2/TRBV6-3
CASSLRAGGPDTQYF